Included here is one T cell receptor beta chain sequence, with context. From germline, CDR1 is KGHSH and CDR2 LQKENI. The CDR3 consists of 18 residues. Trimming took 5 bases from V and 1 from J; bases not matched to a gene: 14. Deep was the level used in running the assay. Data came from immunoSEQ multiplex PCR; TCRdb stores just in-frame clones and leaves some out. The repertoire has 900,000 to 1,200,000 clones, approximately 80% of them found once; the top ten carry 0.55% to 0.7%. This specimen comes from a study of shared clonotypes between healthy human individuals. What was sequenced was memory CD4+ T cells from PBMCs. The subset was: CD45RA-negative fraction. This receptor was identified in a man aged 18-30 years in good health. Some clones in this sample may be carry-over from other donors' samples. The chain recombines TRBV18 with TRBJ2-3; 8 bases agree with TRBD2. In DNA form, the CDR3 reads TGTGCCAGCTCAACTTTGCCCAGCGGGAGTCGAGGCACAGATACGCAGTATTTT. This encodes CASSTLPSGSRGTDTQYF.